This T cell receptor (beta chain) was captured in a study of CD8+CD57+ T cells in acquired aplastic anemia. As concerns this clonotype: No antigen is known for it.

Genomic DNA acted as the template from which TCR beta VDJ combination and CDR3 sequence profiling were carried out. One entry per CDR3 protein results from TCRdb running MiXCR on the reads. The sample contains under 350,000 distinct CDR3 sequences, about 50% of which appear only once. Patients included in sequencing had previously demonstrated CD8+CD57+ cell expansion by flow cytometry. Study results and caveats: Patients versus controls showed no significant CD8+ Simpson's diversity difference. Patients had around 30 CD8+ CDR3 sequences in common with controls (the shared set).

Sequencing was done on a sample of sorted CD4+, CD8+, or CD8+CD57+ T cells (not recorded which) from PBMCs. The receptor was derived from a human donor with aplastic anemia.

CDR3 coding DNA: TGTGCCAGTAGTCGACAGGACAAAGAGTATGGCTACACCTTC. Its translation is CASSRQDKEYGYTF. The chain links TRBV19 to TRBJ1-2; possible D gene TRBD1, 6 bases. V was clipped by 5 bases and J by 5 bases, with 15 bases between them. This CDR3 spans 14 amino acids. Germline assignment: CDR1 LNHDA and CDR2 SQIVND (reference sequence).